The present T cell receptor beta chain was sequenced within a study of blood T cells in healthy people across ages. On the study more broadly: Using template switching, researchers captured about one barcoded beta molecule for each two T cells. General observations from the study: Across samples, TCR beta diversity tracked strongly with naive T cell percentage. Reliance upon unsorted PBMCs precluded definitive naive versus antigen-experienced comparison. CMV status of donors was not determined, possibly confounding expanded clonotype changes.

The table lists this clonotype with a few counts. Its specificity is unknown. This CDR3 has 13 residues. Germline V lookup: CDR1 DFQATT, CDR2 SNEGSKA (reference sequence). V was pared by 5 bases and J by 3 bases, with 13 bases between. Combining a sample-barcoded 5' primer with a J-beta primer mix, a second PCR ran for about 6 to 11 cycles. TCRdb fed the 5' RACE reads into MiXCR, producing one record per CDR3 protein. The sample carries about 1.8 million distinct CDR3 sequences, around 50% recorded once. J is TRBJ2-5 and V is TRBV20-1; D ambiguous. The sequenced material came from blood. The TCR was taken from a woman in her thirties or forties in good health. The CDR3 region is CSAPHVPEETQYF. The CDR3 bases are TGCAGTGCTCCCCATGTCCCCGAAGAGACCCAGTACTTC.